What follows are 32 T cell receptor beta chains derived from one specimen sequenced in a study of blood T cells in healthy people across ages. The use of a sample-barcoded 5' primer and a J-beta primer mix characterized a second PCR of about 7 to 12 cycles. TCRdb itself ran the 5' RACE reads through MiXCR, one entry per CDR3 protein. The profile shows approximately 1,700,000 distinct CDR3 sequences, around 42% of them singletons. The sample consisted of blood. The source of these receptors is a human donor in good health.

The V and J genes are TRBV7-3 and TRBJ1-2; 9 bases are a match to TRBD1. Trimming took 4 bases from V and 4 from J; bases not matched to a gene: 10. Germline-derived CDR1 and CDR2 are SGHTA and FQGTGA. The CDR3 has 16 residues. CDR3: CASSSGPGQGSYGYTF. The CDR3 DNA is TGTGCCAGCAGCTCAGGCCCCGGACAGGGGTCCTATGGCTACACCTTC.

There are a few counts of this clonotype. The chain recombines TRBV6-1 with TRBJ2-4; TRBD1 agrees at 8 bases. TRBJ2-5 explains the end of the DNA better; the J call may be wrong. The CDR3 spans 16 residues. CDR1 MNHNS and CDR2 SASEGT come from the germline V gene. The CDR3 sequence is CASSEEARGQLETQYF. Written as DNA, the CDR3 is TGTGCCAGCAGTGAAGAGGCCAGGGGGCAGTTAGAGACCCAGTACTTC.

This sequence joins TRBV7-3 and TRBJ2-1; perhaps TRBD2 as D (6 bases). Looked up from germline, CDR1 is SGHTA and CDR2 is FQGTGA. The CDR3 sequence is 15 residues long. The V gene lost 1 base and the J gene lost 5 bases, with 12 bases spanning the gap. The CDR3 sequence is CASSLIGVADNEQFF. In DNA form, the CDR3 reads TGTGCCAGCAGCTTAATTGGGGTAGCGGACAATGAGCAGTTCTTC.

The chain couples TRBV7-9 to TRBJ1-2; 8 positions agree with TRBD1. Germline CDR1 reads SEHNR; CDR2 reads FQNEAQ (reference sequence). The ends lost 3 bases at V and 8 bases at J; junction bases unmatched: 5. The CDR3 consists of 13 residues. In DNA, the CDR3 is TGTGCCAGCAGCTTGAGCGGGACAGGAGGCTACACCTTC. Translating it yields CASSLSGTGGYTF.

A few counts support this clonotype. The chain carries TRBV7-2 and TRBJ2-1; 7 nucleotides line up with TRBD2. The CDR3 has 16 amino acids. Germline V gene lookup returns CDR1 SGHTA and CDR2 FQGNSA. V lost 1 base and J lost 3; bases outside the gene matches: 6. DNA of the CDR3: TGTGCCAGCAGCTTAGTGGGGGGGGGAAACTACAATGAGCAGTTCTTC. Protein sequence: CASSLVGGGNYNEQFF.

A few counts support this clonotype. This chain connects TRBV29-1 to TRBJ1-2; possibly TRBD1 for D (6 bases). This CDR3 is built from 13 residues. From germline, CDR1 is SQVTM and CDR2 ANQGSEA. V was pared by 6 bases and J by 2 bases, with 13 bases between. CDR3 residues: CSVETDRNYGYTF. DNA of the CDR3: TGCAGCGTGGAAACCGACAGGAACTATGGCTACACCTTC.

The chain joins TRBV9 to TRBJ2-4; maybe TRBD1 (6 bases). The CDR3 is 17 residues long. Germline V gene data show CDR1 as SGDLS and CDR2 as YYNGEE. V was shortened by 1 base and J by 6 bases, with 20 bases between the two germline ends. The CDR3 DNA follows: TGTGCCAGCAGCGTAACGCCAGAACCGGGACAACTAAACATTCAGTACTTC. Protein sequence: CASSVTPEPGQLNIQYF.

CDR3 amino acids: CASSKPGTYEQFF. DNA for the CDR3: TGTGCCAGCAGTAAGCCAGGGACCTATGAGCAGTTCTTC. This chain uses TRBV7-3 with TRBJ2-1; D may match TRBD1 or TRBD2 (5 bases each). V was shortened by 6 bases and J by 8 bases, with 14 bases between the two germline ends. The CDR3 has 13 residues. From germline, CDR1 is SGHTA and CDR2 FQGTGA.

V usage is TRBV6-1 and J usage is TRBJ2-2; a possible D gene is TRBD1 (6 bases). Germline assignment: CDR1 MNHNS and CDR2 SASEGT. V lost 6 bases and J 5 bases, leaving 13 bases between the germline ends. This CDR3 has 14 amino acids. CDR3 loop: CASRTQGWTGELFF. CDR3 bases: TGTGCCAGCAGGACTCAGGGGTGGACCGGGGAGCTGTTTTTT.

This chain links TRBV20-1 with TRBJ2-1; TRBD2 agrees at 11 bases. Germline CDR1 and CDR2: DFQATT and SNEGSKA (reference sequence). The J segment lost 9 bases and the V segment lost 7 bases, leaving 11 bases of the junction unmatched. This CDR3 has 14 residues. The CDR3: CSGAPGLAAGEQFF. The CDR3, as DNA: TGCAGTGGGGCCCCGGGACTAGCGGCTGGTGAGCAGTTCTTC.

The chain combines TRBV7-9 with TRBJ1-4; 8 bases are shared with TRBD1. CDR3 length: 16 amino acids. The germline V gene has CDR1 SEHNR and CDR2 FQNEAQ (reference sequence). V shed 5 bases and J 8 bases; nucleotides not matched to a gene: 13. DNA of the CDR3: TGTGCCAGCAGCCTAAACCCTCAGGGGGCAGGAGAAAAACTGTTTTTT. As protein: CASSLNPQGAGEKLFF.

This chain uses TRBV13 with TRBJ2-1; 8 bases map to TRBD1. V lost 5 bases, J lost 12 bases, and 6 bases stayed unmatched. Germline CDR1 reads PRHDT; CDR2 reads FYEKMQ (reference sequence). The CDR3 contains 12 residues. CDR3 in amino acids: CASSHPGGWQFF. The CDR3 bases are TGTGCCAGCAGCCACCCAGGGGGCTGGCAGTTCTTC. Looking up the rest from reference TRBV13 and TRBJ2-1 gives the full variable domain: AAGVIQSPRHLIKEKRETATLKCYPIPRHDTVYWYQQGPGQDPQFLISFYEKMQSDKGSIPDRFSAQQFSDYHSELNMSSLELGDSALYFCASSHPGGWQFFGPGTRLTVL.

The CDR3 DNA sequence: TGTGCCAGCAGCGTCCAGGGTGGGAACACCGGGGAGCTGTTTTTT. Its protein is CASSVQGGNTGELFF. The chain is built from TRBV7-3 and TRBJ2-2; possibly TRBD1 for D (5 bases). This CDR3 has 15 amino acids. Germline lookup yields CDR1 SGHTA and CDR2 FQGTGA. The V end lost 5 bases, the J end lost 1 base, and 11 bases lay between the germline ends.

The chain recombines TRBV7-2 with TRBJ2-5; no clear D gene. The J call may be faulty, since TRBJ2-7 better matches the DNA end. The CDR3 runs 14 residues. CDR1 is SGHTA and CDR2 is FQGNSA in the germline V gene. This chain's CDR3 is CASSLVLEYSEQYF. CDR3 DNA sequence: TGTGCCAGCAGCTTAGTCTTGGAATATAGCGAGCAGTACTTC.

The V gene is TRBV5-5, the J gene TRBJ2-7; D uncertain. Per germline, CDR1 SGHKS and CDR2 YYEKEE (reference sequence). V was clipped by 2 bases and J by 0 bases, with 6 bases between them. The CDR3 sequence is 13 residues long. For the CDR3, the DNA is TGTGCCAGCAGCTTTCTCCCCTCCTACGAGCAGTACTTC. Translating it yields CASSFLPSYEQYF.

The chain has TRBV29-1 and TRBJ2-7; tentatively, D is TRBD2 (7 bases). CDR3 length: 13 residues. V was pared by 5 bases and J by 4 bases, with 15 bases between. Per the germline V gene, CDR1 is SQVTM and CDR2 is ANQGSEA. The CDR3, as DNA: TGCAGCGTTTTTGGGGGGGCATCGTACGAGCAGTACTTC. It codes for CSVFGGASYEQYF.

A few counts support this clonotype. The CDR3 nucleotides are TGTGCCAGCAGGGCTCTCGTGAGCACAGATACGCAGTATTTT. Encoded protein: CASRALVSTDTQYF. The gene calls are TRBV11-1 and TRBJ2-3; no reliable D call. V gave up 6 bases and J gave up 0 bases, with 10 bases separating them. CDR1 is SGHAT, CDR2 FQDESV, per germline (reference sequence). The CDR3 totals 14 residues.

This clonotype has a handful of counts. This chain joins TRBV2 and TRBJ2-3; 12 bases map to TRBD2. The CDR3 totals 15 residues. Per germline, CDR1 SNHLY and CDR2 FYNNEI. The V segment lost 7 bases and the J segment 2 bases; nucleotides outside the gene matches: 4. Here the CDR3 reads CASKGLAGSTDTQYF. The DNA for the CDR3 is TGTGCCAGCAAAGGACTAGCGGGGTCCACAGATACGCAGTATTTT.

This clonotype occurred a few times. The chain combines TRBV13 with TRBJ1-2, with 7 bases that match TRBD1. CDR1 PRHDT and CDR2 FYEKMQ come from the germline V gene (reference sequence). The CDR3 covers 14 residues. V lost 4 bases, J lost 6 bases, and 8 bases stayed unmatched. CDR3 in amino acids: CASSSRLGGDGYTF. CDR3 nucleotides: TGTGCCAGCAGCTCAAGATTAGGGGGCGATGGCTACACCTTC. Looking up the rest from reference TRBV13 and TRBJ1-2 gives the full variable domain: AAGVIQSPRHLIKEKRETATLKCYPIPRHDTVYWYQQGPGQDPQFLISFYEKMQSDKGSIPDRFSAQQFSDYHSELNMSSLELGDSALYFCASSSRLGGDGYTFGSGTRLTVV.

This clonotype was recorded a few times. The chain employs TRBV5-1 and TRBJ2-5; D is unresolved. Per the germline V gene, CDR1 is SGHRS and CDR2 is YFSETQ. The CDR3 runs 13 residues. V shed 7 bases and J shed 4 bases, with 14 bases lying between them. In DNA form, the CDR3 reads TGCGCCAGCCTCCCGGATTCGTCAGAGACCCAGTACTTC. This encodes CASLPDSSETQYF.

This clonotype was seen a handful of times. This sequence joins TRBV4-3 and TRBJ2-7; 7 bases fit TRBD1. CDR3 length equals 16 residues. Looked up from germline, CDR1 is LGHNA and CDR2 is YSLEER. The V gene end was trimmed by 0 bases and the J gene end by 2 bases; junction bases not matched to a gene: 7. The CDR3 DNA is TGCGCCAGCAGCCAAGATGTGGGACAGTTCGCCTACGAGCAGTACTTC. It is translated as CASSQDVGQFAYEQYF.

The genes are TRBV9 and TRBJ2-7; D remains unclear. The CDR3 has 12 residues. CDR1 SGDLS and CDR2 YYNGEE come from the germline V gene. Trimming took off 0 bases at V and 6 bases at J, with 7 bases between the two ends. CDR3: CASSVGRGEQYF. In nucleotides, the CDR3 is TGTGCCAGCAGCGTAGGTCGAGGCGAGCAGTACTTC.

The CDR3 here is CASSVDRHNEQFF. CDR3 in DNA: TGTGCCAGCAGCGTCGACCGGCACAATGAGCAGTTCTTC. The chain has TRBV9 and TRBJ2-1; D is unclear. Trimming removed 2 bases at V and 5 bases at J, with 8 bases between. Germline V gene sequence: CDR1 SGDLS, CDR2 YYNGEE. CDR3 size: 13 residues. Based on the CDR3 plus reference TRBV9 and TRBJ2-1, the full variable domain is DSGVTQTPKHLITATGQRVTLRCSPRSGDLSVYWYQQSLDQGLQFLIQYYNGEERAKGNILERFSAQQFPDLHSELNLSSLELGDSALYFCASSVDRHNEQFFGPGTRLTVL.

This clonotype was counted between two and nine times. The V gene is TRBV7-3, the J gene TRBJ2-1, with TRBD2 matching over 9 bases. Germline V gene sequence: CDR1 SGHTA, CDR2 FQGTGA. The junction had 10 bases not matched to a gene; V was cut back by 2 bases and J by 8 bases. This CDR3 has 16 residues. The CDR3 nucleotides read TGTGCCAGCAGCTTATTGTCTAGCGGGGAAGGGGATGAGCAGTTCTTC. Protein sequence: CASSLLSSGEGDEQFF.

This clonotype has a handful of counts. CDR3 amino acids: CSARNPWNYEQYF. The CDR3 nucleotides are TGCAGTGCTAGAAACCCCTGGAACTACGAGCAGTACTTC. V and J are TRBV20-1 and TRBJ2-7; D is uncertain. The CDR3 consists of 13 residues. CDR1 and CDR2 (germline): DFQATT, SNEGSKA (reference sequence). V shed 2 bases and J shed 3 bases, with 11 bases lying between them.

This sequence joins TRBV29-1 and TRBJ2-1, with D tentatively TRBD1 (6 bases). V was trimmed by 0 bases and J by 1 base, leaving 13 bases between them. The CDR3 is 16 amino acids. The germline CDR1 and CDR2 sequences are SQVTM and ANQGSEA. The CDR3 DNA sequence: TGCAGCGTTGAAGAAGGGACCGGGACATCCTACAATGAGCAGTTCTTC. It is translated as CSVEEGTGTSYNEQFF.

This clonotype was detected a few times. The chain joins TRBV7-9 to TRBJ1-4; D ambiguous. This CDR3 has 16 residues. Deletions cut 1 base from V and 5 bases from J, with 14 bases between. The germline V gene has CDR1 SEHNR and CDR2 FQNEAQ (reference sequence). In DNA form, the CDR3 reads TGTGCCAGCAGCTTAGAGAGGAAGGGAAGAAATGAAAAACTGTTTTTT. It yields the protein CASSLERKGRNEKLFF.

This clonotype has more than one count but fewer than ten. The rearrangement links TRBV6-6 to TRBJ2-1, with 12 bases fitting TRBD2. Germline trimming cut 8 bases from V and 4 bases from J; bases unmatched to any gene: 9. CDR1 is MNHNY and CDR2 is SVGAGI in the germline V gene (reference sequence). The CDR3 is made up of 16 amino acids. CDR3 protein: CASRIGLAGQYNEQFF. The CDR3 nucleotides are TGTGCCAGCCGAATCGGACTAGCGGGGCAATACAATGAGCAGTTCTTC.

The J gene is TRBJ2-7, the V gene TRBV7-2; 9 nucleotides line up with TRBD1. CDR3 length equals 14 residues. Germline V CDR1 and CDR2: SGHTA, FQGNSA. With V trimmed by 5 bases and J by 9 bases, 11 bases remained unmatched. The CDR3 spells CASSLGQGRSLQYF. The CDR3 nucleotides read TGTGCCAGCAGCCTAGGACAGGGGCGGTCGTTGCAGTACTTC.

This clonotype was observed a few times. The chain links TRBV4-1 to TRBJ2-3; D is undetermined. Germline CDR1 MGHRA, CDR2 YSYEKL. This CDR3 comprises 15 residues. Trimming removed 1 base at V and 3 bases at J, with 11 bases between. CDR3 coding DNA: TGCGCCAGCAGCCAAGGATTGGCGGAAACAGATACGCAGTATTTT. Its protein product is CASSQGLAETDTQYF.

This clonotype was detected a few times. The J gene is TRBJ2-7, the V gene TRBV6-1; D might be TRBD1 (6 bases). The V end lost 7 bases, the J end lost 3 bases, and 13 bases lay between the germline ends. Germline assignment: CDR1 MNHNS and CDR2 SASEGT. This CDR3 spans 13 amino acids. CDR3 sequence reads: CASKLGQYYEQYF. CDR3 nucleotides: TGTGCCAGCAAACTTGGACAGTACTACGAGCAGTACTTC.

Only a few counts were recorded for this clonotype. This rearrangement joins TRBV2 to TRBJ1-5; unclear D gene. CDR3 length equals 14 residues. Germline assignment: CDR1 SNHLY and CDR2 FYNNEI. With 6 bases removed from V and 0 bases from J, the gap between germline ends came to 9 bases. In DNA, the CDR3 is TGTGCCAGCAGCATTGAACATAGCAATCAGCCCCAGCATTTT. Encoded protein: CASSIEHSNQPQHF.